The clone carrying this T cell receptor beta chain was detected many times. Germline CDR1 and CDR2: SGHNT and YENEEA. Trimming pared 4 bases from V and 0 bases from J, leaving 13 bases between. There are 15 residues in the CDR3. This entry belongs to a study of CDR3 diversity in severe acne. TCRdb ran MiXCR on the PCR reads and lists one entry per CDR3 protein. This table has over 90,000 distinct CDR3 sequences, 51% appearing once. The sample taken for sequencing was blood. This chain joins TRBV11-3 and TRBJ2-7; the D gene is possibly TRBD1 (6 bases). This receptor was obtained from a male donor with acne. The CDR3 loop is CASSSWTVSSYEQYF. As DNA, the CDR3 is TGTGCCAGCAGCTCATGGACAGTGAGCTCCTACGAGCAGTACTTC. The full variable domain, in which reference TRBV11-3 and TRBJ2-7 provide the parts outside the CDR3, is EAGVVQSPRYKIIEKKQPVAFWCNPISGHNTLYWYLQNLGQGPELLIRYENEEAVDDSQLPKDRFSAERLKGVDSTLKIQPAELGDSAVYLCASSSWTVSSYEQYFGPGTRLTVT.